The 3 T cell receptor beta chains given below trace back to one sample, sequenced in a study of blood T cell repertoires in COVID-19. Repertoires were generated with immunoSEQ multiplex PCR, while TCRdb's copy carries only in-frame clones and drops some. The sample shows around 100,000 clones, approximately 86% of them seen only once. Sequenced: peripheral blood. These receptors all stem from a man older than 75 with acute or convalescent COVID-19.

The CDR3 protein is CASSVVHGGSSGANVLTF. DNA of the CDR3: TGTGCCAGCAGCGTAGTACATGGCGGGAGCTCTGGGGCCAACGTCCTGACTTTC. This chain connects TRBV9 to TRBJ2-6; 7 bases map to TRBD2. Germline loops: CDR1 SGDLS, CDR2 YYNGEE. The CDR3 length is 18 residues. Trimming took 0 bases from V and 0 from J; bases not matched to a gene: 6.

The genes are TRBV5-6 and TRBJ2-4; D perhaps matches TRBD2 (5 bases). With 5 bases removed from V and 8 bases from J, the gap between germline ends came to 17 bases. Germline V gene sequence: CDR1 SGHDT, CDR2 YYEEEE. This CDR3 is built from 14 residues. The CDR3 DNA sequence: TGTGCCAGCAGTGGCGGACTCCGGCTAGACATTCAGTACTTC. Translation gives CASSGGLRLDIQYF.

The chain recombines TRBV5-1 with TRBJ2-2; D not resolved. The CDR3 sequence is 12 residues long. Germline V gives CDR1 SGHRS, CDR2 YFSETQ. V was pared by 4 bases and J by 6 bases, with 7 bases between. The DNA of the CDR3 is TGCGCCAGCAGCCTACGTTCCGGGGAGCTGTTTTTT. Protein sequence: CASSLRSGELFF.